These 23 T cell receptor beta chains were sequenced from one sample in a study of CD8+ T cells in alopecia areata. The treatment: oral pan-JAK inhibitor, 5-10 mg twice daily. Extraction and reverse transcription of RNA yielded cDNA as the sequencing template. Clones were read by immunoSEQ multiplex PCR, and TCRdb kept only the in-frame ones, dropping some. Altogether 190,000 or so clones are present, about 62% being singletons, with the ten largest covering 4.5% to 6%. Sequencing was performed on CD4+ T cells sorted from blood, taken at week 24, from a patient treated with tofacitinib. These receptor sequences come from a human donor with alopecia areata.

On this clone: One end of the junction fails to match germline, which may point to a read error. The chain links TRBV28 to TRBJ2-4; D may be TRBD2 (6 bases). In germline, CDR1 is MDHEN, CDR2 SYDVKM. The CDR3 has 13 amino acids. CDR3 in amino acids: CASSLQGRLRGDF. In DNA, the CDR3 is TGTGCCAGCAGTTTACAGGGTCGGCTCCGCGGGGACTTC.

In this sample, this clone turned up a few times. V is TRBV9 and J is TRBJ2-1, with 8 bases lining up with TRBD2. V was pared by 4 bases and J by 4 bases, with 4 bases of the junction left unmatched. Germline V lookup: CDR1 SGDLS, CDR2 YYNGEE. The CDR3 covers 14 residues. The CDR3 spells CASSPGGQYNEQFF. In DNA, the CDR3 is TGTGCCAGCAGCCCGGGGGGGCAATACAATGAGCAGTTCTTC.

This chain uses TRBV4-3 with TRBJ2-1; D gene ambiguous. The CDR3 has 12 amino acids. Trimming removed 0 bases at V and 13 bases at J, with 10 bases between. Germline V gene lookup returns CDR1 LGHNA and CDR2 YSLEER. In nucleotides, the CDR3 is TGCGCCAGCAGCCAAGATCGGAGCACACAGTTCTTC. It encodes CASSQDRSTQFF.

For the CDR3, the DNA is TGTGCCAGCAGCTCCTTCTCCACGCGGGACAATGAGCAGTTCTTC. This translates into CASSSFSTRDNEQFF. V usage is TRBV5-4 and J usage is TRBJ2-1, with D possibly TRBD2 on 5 matching bases. CDR1 and CDR2 (germline): SGHNT, YYREEE (reference sequence). CDR3 length: 15 amino acids. Deletions cut 3 bases from V and 5 bases from J, with 15 bases between.

The chain employs TRBV2 and TRBJ2-5, with D possibly matching TRBD2 (5 bases). The CDR3 extends over 13 amino acids. Germline CDR1 reads SNHLY; CDR2 reads FYNNEI. V was trimmed by 0 bases and J by 9 bases, leaving 11 bases between them. CDR3 DNA sequence: TGTGCCAGCAGTGAAGCGCGTATGGGAGCCCAGTACTTC. Translating gives CASSEARMGAQYF.

The chain employs TRBV5-6 and TRBJ1-1; no clear D. Germline CDR1 and CDR2: SGHDT and YYEEEE. Trimming left V 6 bases short and J 3 bases short, with 6 bases between. CDR3 size: 11 residues. The CDR3 region is CASMRDTEAFF. The CDR3 nucleotides are TGTGCCAGCATGAGGGACACTGAAGCTTTCTTT. Variable domain in full (rest from reference TRBV5-6 and TRBJ1-1): DAGVTQSPTHLIKTRGQQVTLRCSPKSGHDTVSWYQQALGQGPQFIFQYYEEEERQRGNFPDRFSGHQFPNYSSELNVNALLLGDSALYLCASMRDTEAFFGQGTRLTVV.

The gene calls are TRBV29-1 and TRBJ1-1, with 9 bases that match TRBD1. Germline V gene data show CDR1 as SQVTM and CDR2 as ANQGSEA. This CDR3 has 14 amino acids. The junction had 5 bases not matched to a gene; V was cut back by 4 bases and J by 2 bases. CDR3: CSVATGGVNTEAFF. The CDR3 DNA follows: TGCAGCGTTGCAACAGGGGGCGTAAACACTGAAGCTTTCTTT.

The chain carries TRBV28 and TRBJ1-2, with D possibly matching TRBD1 (6 bases). CDR3 length equals 14 residues. V shed 6 bases and J shed 2 bases, with 13 bases lying between them. The germline V gene encodes CDR1 MDHEN and CDR2 SYDVKM. This chain's CDR3 is CASSPGHNNYGYTF. The CDR3 bases are TGTGCCAGCAGCCCGGGACACAACAACTATGGCTACACCTTC.

As concerns this clone: Other nucleotide sequences from this sample produce the same CDR3. CDR3 region: CASSYSRGDYGYTF. The DNA of the CDR3 is TGTGCCAGCAGTTACTCCAGGGGTGACTATGGCTACACCTTC. V is TRBV6-6 and J is TRBJ1-2; TRBD1 is a possible D gene (6 bases). Germline values: CDR1 MNHNY, CDR2 SVGAGI (reference sequence). The CDR3 loop spans 14 amino acids. The V gene lost 0 bases and the J gene lost 3 bases, with 8 bases spanning the gap.

In this sample, this clone turned up many times. The same CDR3 is also encoded by other DNA sequences in this sample. The rearrangement uses TRBV9 and TRBJ2-3; D not resolved. CDR1 and CDR2 (germline): SGDLS, YYNGEE. V lost 2 bases and J 0 bases, leaving 7 bases between the germline ends. The CDR3 has 14 amino acids. CDR3 residues: CASSVGVSTDTQYF. The DNA of the CDR3 is TGTGCCAGCAGCGTTGGAGTGAGCACAGATACGCAGTATTTT. The full variable domain, in which reference TRBV9 and TRBJ2-3 provide the parts outside the CDR3, is DSGVTQTPKHLITATGQRVTLRCSPRSGDLSVYWYQQSLDQGLQFLIQYYNGEERAKGNILERFSAQQFPDLHSELNLSSLELGDSALYFCASSVGVSTDTQYFGPGTRLTVL.

This chain joins TRBV10-3 and TRBJ1-1, with no clear D. The CDR3 runs to 14 residues. V lost 5 bases, J lost 0 bases, and 10 bases lay in between. Germline CDR1 is ENHRY and CDR2 is SYGVKD. The CDR3 is CAISIDSMNTEAFF. The CDR3 DNA is TGTGCCATCAGTATTGACTCTATGAACACTGAAGCTTTCTTT.

The chain recombines TRBV23-1 with TRBJ1-5; D gene unclear. TRBV23-1 is labeled an ORF, and its function is uncertain. This CDR3 is built from 17 residues. V was pared by 0 bases and J by 6 bases, with 18 bases between. This CDR3 reads CASSQSARSRERQPQHF. The CDR3 bases are TGCGCCAGCAGTCAATCTGCGCGGTCGCGGGAGCGTCAGCCCCAGCATTTT.

This clone has a handful of counts. The chain joins TRBV15 to TRBJ2-1; D is possibly TRBD1 (5 bases). Deletions cut 0 bases from V and 8 bases from J, with 8 bases between. This CDR3 comprises 13 residues. CDR1 and CDR2 from the germline V gene are LNHNV and YYDKDF (reference sequence). The chain's CDR3 is CATSRDIQDEQFF. CDR3 nucleotide sequence: TGTGCCACCAGCAGAGATATACAGGATGAGCAGTTCTTC.

This chain joins TRBV30 and TRBJ1-1; tentative D call: TRBD1 (5 bases). The CDR3 loop spans 13 amino acids. V was trimmed by 1 base and J by 4 bases, leaving 10 bases between them. Germline CDR1 and CDR2: GTSNPN and SVGIG (reference sequence). For the CDR3, the DNA is TGTGCCTGGAGTGGAGGGGAAGGCACTGAAGCTTTCTTT. It is translated as CAWSGGEGTEAFF.

The chain carries TRBV30 and TRBJ2-3; 12 nucleotides match TRBD2. The CDR3 contains 15 residues. Germline CDR1 reads GTSNPN; CDR2 reads SVGIG (reference sequence). J was trimmed by 5 bases and V by 3 bases; bases with no gene match: 6. DNA of the CDR3: TGTGCCTGGAGCGGGACTAGCGGGTATCTAGATACGCAGTATTTT. It yields the protein CAWSGTSGYLDTQYF.

Turning to this clone: Other nucleotide sequences in the sample specify the same CDR3. The CDR3 DNA is TGCGCCAGCAGCTTACAAGAGACCCAGTACTTC. Its translation: CASSLQETQYF. This chain joins TRBV5-1 and TRBJ2-5, with D hard to call. Deletions cut 2 bases from V and 2 bases from J, with 1 base between. This CDR3 comprises 11 residues. CDR1 and CDR2 (germline): SGHRS, YFSETQ.

The rearrangement links TRBV4-3 to TRBJ2-3, with TRBD2 identical over 12 bases. This CDR3 is 19 amino acids long. Per germline, CDR1 LGHNA and CDR2 YSLEER. V lost 1 base and J lost 2; bases outside the gene matches: 10. Here the CDR3 DNA reads TGCGCCAGCAGCCAAGGCCGAACTAGCGGGAGGCGACTCACAGATACGCAGTATTTT. Its translation is CASSQGRTSGRRLTDTQYF.

J is TRBJ1-2 and V is TRBV30; weak D call: TRBD1 (5 bases). The germline gives CDR1 GTSNPN, CDR2 SVGIG (reference sequence). Between the trimmed V and J ends, which lost 5 bases and 2 bases, there was a span of 15 bases. The CDR3 totals 14 residues. The CDR3 region has the DNA TGTGCCTGGGGTTTCTTCGGGGCAAACTATGGCTACACCTTC. Translating gives CAWGFFGANYGYTF.

The chain uses TRBV29-1 and TRBJ1-1; D is undetermined. CDR3 length: 13 amino acids. The V end lost 7 bases, the J end lost 0 bases, and 12 bases lay between the germline ends. The germline gives CDR1 SQVTM, CDR2 ANQGSEA. In DNA, the CDR3 is TGCAGCGCACCGGACGGGTTGAACACTGAAGCTTTCTTT. This sequence encodes CSAPDGLNTEAFF. The full variable domain, rest sourced from reference TRBV29-1 and TRBJ1-1, is SAVISQKPSRDICQRGTSLTIQCQVDSQVTMMFWYRQQPGQSLTLIATANQGSEATYESGFVIDKFPISRPNLTFSTLTVSNMSPEDSSIYLCSAPDGLNTEAFFGQGTRLTVV.

The chain joins TRBV4-3 to TRBJ2-4, with D maybe TRBD2 (6 bases). Trimming took off 1 base at V and 7 bases at J, with 14 bases between the two ends. The CDR3 is made up of 15 amino acids. The germline CDR1 and CDR2 sequences are LGHNA and YSLEER. CDR3 region: CASSQVAAGLNIQYF. The CDR3 region has the DNA TGCGCCAGCAGCCAAGTTGCGGCGGGGCTGAACATTCAGTACTTC.

The V gene is TRBV30, the J gene TRBJ2-1; D is possibly TRBD2 (5 bases). The CDR3 is 12 residues long. Deletions cut 4 bases from V and 4 bases from J, with 8 bases between. Germline V CDR1 and CDR2: GTSNPN, SVGIG (reference sequence). The CDR3 loop is CAWTSRYNEQFF. CDR3 nucleotide sequence: TGTGCCTGGACTAGCAGATACAATGAGCAGTTCTTC. Full variable domain (remainder filled in from reference TRBV30 and TRBJ2-1): SQTIHQWPATLVQPVGSPLSLECTVEGTSNPNLYWYRQAAGRGLQLLFYSVGIGQISSEVPQNLSASRPQDRQFILSSKKLLLSDSGFYLCAWTSRYNEQFFGPGTRLTVL.

The chain links TRBV7-8 to TRBJ2-5; D tentatively fits TRBD1 or TRBD2 (5 bases each). V lost 5 bases, J lost 5 bases, and 18 bases lay in between. Germline loops: CDR1 SGHVS, CDR2 FQNEAQ. CDR3 length equals 15 residues. In DNA form, the CDR3 reads TGTGCCAGCAGCCTTGACACCGGGACGTATGAGACCCAGTACTTC. This codes for CASSLDTGTYETQYF.

The J gene is TRBJ1-5, the V gene TRBV7-9, with D possibly being TRBD1 (5 bases). Germline V CDR1 and CDR2: SEHNR, FQNEAQ (reference sequence). Deletions cut 5 bases from V and 1 base from J, with 18 bases between. The length of the CDR3 is 17 residues. CDR3 in amino acids: CASSDLGAGTSNQPQHF. The DNA of the CDR3 is TGTGCCAGCAGCGATCTCGGGGCAGGGACGAGCAATCAGCCCCAGCATTTT.